Described below is a single T cell receptor beta chain sequence and its context. Its antigen is not identified. V was pared by 4 bases and J by 9 bases, with 7 bases of the junction left unmatched. Looked up from germline, CDR1 is SGHTA and CDR2 is FQGTGA. CDR3 length: 13 amino acids. Use of 60 Vbeta and 13 Jbeta primers characterized the PCR. The protocol was immunoSEQ multiplex PCR, while the TCRdb copy is restricted to in-frame clones and leaves out a portion. The sample lists approximately 170,000 clones, approximately 67% occurring once. This specimen comes from a study of cytomegalovirus exposure and HLA in healthy donors. Notes on the study in general: The classifier reportedly diagnosed cytomegalovirus status with high specificity and sensitivity. Across donors, sequencing depth was assumed by presence/absence analyses to be roughly uniform.

The receptor was derived from a young woman in good health and CMV-seropositive. The V and J genes are TRBV7-3 and TRBJ2-3; the match to TRBD1 covers 7 bases. Sequenced input: PBMCs. The CDR3 DNA sequence: TGTGCCAGCAGCTCTTCCGGGACAGCGACGCAGTATTTT. This codes for CASSSSGTATQYF.